Following are 32 T cell receptor beta chains from one sample sequenced in a study of blood T cells in healthy people across ages. Primed by a sample-barcoded 5' primer and a J-beta primer mix, a second PCR proceeded for roughly 6 to 12 cycles. MiXCR was run by TCRdb on the 5' RACE reads, yielding one entry per CDR3 protein. The top ten hold 7.7% of the sample, which has some 1.7 million distinct CDR3 sequences, approximately 30% seen once. Input material: blood. Receptors originate from a woman aged 30 to 39 in good health.

The genes are TRBV5-1 and TRBJ1-2, with D tentatively TRBD1 (6 bases). Germline V gene data show CDR1 as SGHRS and CDR2 as YFSETQ. The CDR3 length is 14 residues. V lost 2 bases to trimming and J lost 5 bases, with 13 bases between them. The CDR3 spells CASSFTNRVYGYTF. In nucleotides, the CDR3 is TGCGCCAGCAGCTTTACCAACAGGGTATATGGCTACACCTTC.

This clonotype was counted a few times. The CDR3 protein is CASSNRGEGIPQHF. Written as DNA, the CDR3 is TGTGCCAGCAGCAACAGGGGAGAAGGAATCCCCCAGCATTTT. This chain uses TRBV7-2 with TRBJ1-5; 7 bases line up with TRBD1. Germline values: CDR1 SGHTA, CDR2 FQGNSA. The V segment lost 5 bases and the J segment 10 bases; nucleotides outside the gene matches: 11. CDR3 size: 14 residues.

This clonotype was seen a few times. This sequence joins TRBV2 and TRBJ2-7; 8 bases are shared with TRBD2. The germline V gene encodes CDR1 SNHLY and CDR2 FYNNEI. This CDR3 spans 15 amino acids. J was trimmed by 2 bases and V by 8 bases; bases with no gene match: 11. CDR3 loop: CASGGIGGAAYEQYF. CDR3 nucleotide sequence: TGTGCCAGCGGTGGGATCGGGGGGGCGGCCTACGAGCAGTACTTC.

V gene TRBV20-1 combines with J gene TRBJ1-1; D gene ambiguous. The CDR3 is 15 residues long. V was shortened by 6 bases and J by 4 bases, with 21 bases between the two germline ends. Germline CDR1 and CDR2: DFQATT and SNEGSKA (reference sequence). The CDR3 spells CSARTPGNAGTEAFF. CDR3 DNA: TGCAGTGCCCGTACCCCGGGAAATGCGGGCACTGAAGCTTTCTTT.

This clonotype was detected many times. The chain employs TRBV7-2 and TRBJ2-7; D uncertain. The germline V gene encodes CDR1 SGHTA and CDR2 FQGNSA. This CDR3 comprises 15 residues. The V and J ends lost 1 base and 0 bases respectively, with 10 bases between them. This chain's CDR3 is CASSLGSVSSYEQYF. CDR3 DNA: TGTGCCAGCAGCTTAGGGAGCGTTAGCTCCTACGAGCAGTACTTC.

This clonotype was seen only a few times. V is TRBV2 and J is TRBJ2-2, with D perhaps matching TRBD1 (5 bases). V was pared by 4 bases and J by 0 bases, with 9 bases between. Germline assignment: CDR1 SNHLY and CDR2 FYNNEI. The CDR3 runs to 15 residues. CDR3 bases: TGTGCCAGCAGTGTTCAGGGCACGAACACCGGGGAGCTGTTTTTT. This sequence encodes CASSVQGTNTGELFF.

V gene TRBV7-2 combines with J gene TRBJ2-2; TRBD1 might be the D (5 bases). The CDR3 extends over 14 amino acids. Between the trimmed V and J ends, which lost 8 bases and 1 base, there was a span of 11 bases. Germline CDR1 is SGHTA and CDR2 is FQGNSA. CDR3 amino acids: CASCPTENTGELFF. CDR3 nucleotides: TGTGCCAGCTGCCCGACAGAGAACACCGGGGAGCTGTTTTTT.

This chain connects TRBV20-1 to TRBJ2-1; D is possibly TRBD2 (7 bases). The germline V gene encodes CDR1 DFQATT and CDR2 SNEGSKA (reference sequence). V was pared by 3 bases and J by 4 bases, with 19 bases between. There are 16 residues in the CDR3. DNA for the CDR3: TGCAGTGCTAGTGGGATCGGGGGAGGGGGTTACAATGAGCAGTTCTTC. This translates into CSASGIGGGGYNEQFF.

This clonotype has just one count. Being one base from a much bigger clone, this may be a read error. The chain combines TRBV12-3 or TRBV12-4 with TRBJ2-1, with unresolved D. The J call is in doubt because the DNA end fits TRBJ2-7 better. The CDR3 is 14 amino acids. CDR3 nucleotide sequence: TGTGCCAGCAGTTTTGGGCTAGGGTACAATGAGCAGTACTTC. Its protein product is CASSFGLGYNEQYF.

This clonotype was counted a few times. V gene TRBV30 combines with J gene TRBJ2-7, with D tentatively TRBD1 or TRBD2 (5 bases each). V was trimmed by 4 bases and J by 4 bases, leaving 11 bases between them. This CDR3 region has 12 residues. Germline CDR1 and CDR2: GTSNPN and SVGIG (reference sequence). CDR3 sequence (DNA): TGTGCCTGGACAGGGAGAAGGTACGAGCAGTACTTC. Protein sequence: CAWTGRRYEQYF.

This clonotype was detected only a few times. The genes are TRBV29-1 and TRBJ2-7, with 11 nucleotides matching TRBD2. Looked up from germline, CDR1 is SQVTM and CDR2 is ANQGSEA. The CDR3 runs 14 residues. With 7 bases clipped from V and 4 bases from J, the junction kept 9 bases outside the gene matches. The CDR3 region is CSAGTSGGGYEQYF. CDR3 sequence (DNA): TGCAGCGCCGGGACTAGCGGAGGGGGGTACGAGCAGTACTTC.

This clonotype was counted between two and nine times. CDR3 amino acids: CSVVQREAGETQYF. CDR3 coding DNA: TGCAGCGTTGTCCAGCGGGAGGCCGGGGAGACCCAGTACTTC. The J gene is TRBJ2-5, the V gene TRBV29-1, with 9 bases lining up with TRBD2. Germline values: CDR1 SQVTM, CDR2 ANQGSEA. The V segment lost 4 bases and the J segment 5 bases; nucleotides outside the gene matches: 8. The CDR3 has 14 residues.

This clonotype occurred a few times. The chain combines TRBV12-3 or TRBV12-4 with TRBJ2-1; TRBD2 aligns across 9 bases. Losses at the gene ends were 6 bases for V and 8 bases for J; bases not matched to a gene: 11. This CDR3 contains 15 residues. Here the CDR3 reads CASRMRREGPYEQFF. Written as DNA, the CDR3 is TGTGCCAGCAGGATGAGGCGGGAGGGCCCATATGAGCAGTTCTTC.

CDR3: CASSRQGARYGYTF. As DNA, the CDR3 is TGTGCCAGCAGCCGACAGGGGGCTCGGTATGGCTACACCTTC. V is TRBV14 and J is TRBJ1-2; 10 bases line up with TRBD1. Germline assignment: CDR1 SGHDN and CDR2 FVKESK. Trimming cost V 4 bases and J 5 bases; bases outside gene matches: 4. The CDR3 covers 14 residues.

The V and J genes are TRBV12-3 or TRBV12-4 and TRBJ2-7, with 7 nucleotides matching TRBD2. The CDR3 contains 14 residues. With 5 bases clipped from V and 6 bases from J, the junction kept 10 bases outside the gene matches. CDR3: CASSPGTTSPEQYF. The CDR3 coding sequence is TGTGCCAGCAGTCCCGGGACTACCTCCCCCGAGCAGTACTTC.

This CDR3 reads CASSPEGTANYGYTF. The DNA for the CDR3 is TGCGCCAGCAGCCCGGAAGGGACAGCAAACTATGGCTACACCTTC. The rearrangement joins TRBV4-3 to TRBJ1-2; 7 positions match TRBD1. This CDR3 comprises 15 residues. Germline V CDR1 and CDR2: LGHNA, YSLEER. V lost 4 bases, J lost 2 bases, and 7 bases stayed unmatched.

This clonotype came up a few times. The chain links TRBV27 to TRBJ2-5, with 8 bases fitting TRBD1. With V trimmed by 5 bases and J by 5 bases, 10 bases remained unmatched. The CDR3 has 15 amino acids. Germline lookup yields CDR1 MNHEY and CDR2 SMNVEV (reference sequence). The CDR3, as DNA: TGTGCCAGCAGTACGAAAGGACAGGGTCAGGAGACCCAGTACTTC. Encoded protein: CASSTKGQGQETQYF.

This clonotype was found once. Here the CDR3 reads CSARSQGVAEKLFF. In DNA form, the CDR3 reads TGCAGTGCTAGATCACAGGGAGTAGCTGAAAAACTGTTTTTT. The chain joins TRBV20-1 to TRBJ1-4; D is possibly TRBD1 (6 bases). Germline lookup yields CDR1 DFQATT and CDR2 SNEGSKA (reference sequence). The V end was cut by 2 bases, the J end by 7 bases, with 14 bases between. This CDR3 spans 14 amino acids.

This rearrangement joins TRBV6-4 to TRBJ2-2, with D perhaps TRBD2 (5 bases). The germline V gene has CDR1 MRHNA and CDR2 SNTAGT. CDR3 length: 15 amino acids. Deletions cut 3 bases from V and 6 bases from J, with 14 bases between. The CDR3 loop reads CASSEEGRIAGELFF. The CDR3 bases are TGTGCCAGCAGTGAAGAGGGCAGGATAGCCGGGGAGCTGTTTTTT.

This clonotype was counted many times. This chain links TRBV10-3 with TRBJ2-5; no clear D. Germline CDR1 is ENHRY and CDR2 is SYGVKD. V was trimmed by 4 bases and J by 1 base, leaving 7 bases between them. The CDR3 is made up of 13 amino acids. The CDR3 is CAISGTSQETQYF. CDR3 coding DNA: TGTGCCATCAGTGGGACGTCCCAAGAGACCCAGTACTTC.

This sequence joins TRBV7-2 and TRBJ2-5, with D hard to call. V gave up 3 bases and J gave up 4 bases, with 9 bases separating them. CDR1 and CDR2 from the germline V gene are SGHTA and FQGNSA. The CDR3 spans 13 residues. CDR3 protein: CASSFPDRETQYF. For the CDR3, the DNA is TGTGCCAGCAGCTTCCCGGACCGAGAGACCCAGTACTTC.

For this clonotype: A much larger clone differs from this one at a single base, so this may be a read error. The chain couples TRBV20-1 to TRBJ2-7; TRBD2 might be the D (5 bases). The CDR3 has 15 amino acids. Per germline, CDR1 DFQATT and CDR2 SNEGSKA (reference sequence). V was clipped by 2 bases and J by 5 bases, with 19 bases between them. CDR3 in amino acids: CSARPWRGMRDEQYF. The CDR3 DNA is TGCAGTGCTAGACCTTGGCGAGGGATGAGGGACGAGCAGTACTTC.

This rearrangement joins TRBV4-1 to TRBJ2-4; D ambiguous. This CDR3 is 14 amino acids long. V shed 1 base and J shed 2 bases, with 6 bases lying between them. CDR1 and CDR2 (germline): MGHRA, YSYEKL. The CDR3 spells CASSQVVSKNIQYF. DNA for the CDR3: TGCGCCAGCAGCCAAGTGGTTTCCAAAAACATTCAGTACTTC.

The chain recombines TRBV18 with TRBJ2-7; 7 nucleotides line up with TRBD2. Per germline, CDR1 KGHSH and CDR2 LQKENI. CDR3 length equals 15 residues. With V trimmed by 1 base and J by 7 bases, 10 bases remained unmatched. The CDR3 bases are TGTGCCAGCTCACCACTCCAGGGAGGGAGTGGGGAGCAGTACTTC. It codes for CASSPLQGGSGEQYF.

The chain carries TRBV20-1 and TRBJ1-2; no definite D call. Trimming stripped 0 bases from V and 4 bases from J, with 12 bases between. CDR1 is DFQATT and CDR2 is SNEGSKA in the germline V gene (reference sequence). The CDR3 loop spans 14 amino acids. CDR3 sequence reads: CSARDLGQLYGYTF. In nucleotides, the CDR3 is TGCAGTGCTAGAGATCTCGGCCAGCTCTATGGCTACACCTTC.

The chain carries TRBV29-1 and TRBJ2-1; D gene ambiguous. This CDR3 has 13 amino acids. Germline V CDR1 and CDR2: SQVTM, ANQGSEA. V was shortened by 5 bases and J by 1 base, with 9 bases between the two germline ends. Written as DNA, the CDR3 is TGCAGCGTTAAAGGAGCGTCCTACAATGAGCAGTTCTTC. Amino acid sequence: CSVKGASYNEQFF.

Ten or more counts support this clonotype. The DNA for the CDR3 is TGTGCCAGCGGCGCCAACGAGCAGTACTTC. Translating it yields CASGANEQYF. This chain uses TRBV7-9 with TRBJ2-7; D gene unclear. Trimming removed 8 bases at V and 5 bases at J, with 7 bases between. CDR3 length equals 10 residues. The germline gives CDR1 SEHNR, CDR2 FQNEAQ (reference sequence).

This chain joins TRBV28 and TRBJ1-2; the D gene is possibly TRBD1 (5 bases). CDR3 length: 16 amino acids. CDR1 is MDHEN and CDR2 is SYDVKM in the germline V gene. V lost 6 bases and J 5 bases, leaving 22 bases between the germline ends. CDR3 amino acids: CASSPAGGPGPYGYTF. The DNA for the CDR3 is TGTGCCAGCAGCCCGGCTGGTGGGCCAGGGCCTTATGGCTACACCTTC.

The chain has TRBV7-9 and TRBJ2-3; D is possibly TRBD2 (6 bases). Trimming pared 3 bases from V and 1 base from J, leaving 17 bases between. There are 17 residues in the CDR3. Germline V gene data show CDR1 as SEHNR and CDR2 as FQNEAQ (reference sequence). In DNA, the CDR3 is TGTGCCAGCAGCTTTTCTTACGGGACTGGTGGCACAGATACGCAGTATTTT. Translation: CASSFSYGTGGTDTQYF.

This clonotype was counted a few times. The chain combines TRBV24-1 with TRBJ2-5; D unresolved. Germline values: CDR1 KGHDR, CDR2 SFDVKD. The V gene lost 4 bases and the J gene lost 5 bases, with 13 bases spanning the gap. CDR3 length: 14 residues. In DNA form, the CDR3 reads TGTGCCACCAGTGAGCCAAAGGGTCCGGAGACCCAGTACTTC. It yields the protein CATSEPKGPETQYF.

This chain uses TRBV7-3 with TRBJ2-7; 8 positions match TRBD2. V lost 8 bases to trimming and J lost 7 bases; unmatched junction nucleotides: 10. Germline CDR1 and CDR2: SGHTA and FQGTGA. The CDR3 has 13 amino acids. The CDR3, as DNA: TGTGCCAGCTCGGCGGGGGGCCACAATGAGCAGTACTTC. It yields the protein CASSAGGHNEQYF.

V usage is TRBV7-2 and J usage is TRBJ1-6, with TRBD1 as a possible D gene (5 bases). The germline CDR1 and CDR2 sequences are SGHTA and FQGNSA. This CDR3 comprises 16 residues. V lost 1 base and J lost 6, with 13 bases in between. The CDR3 sequence is CASSLGGSLGNSPLHF. CDR3 DNA sequence: TGTGCCAGCAGCTTAGGGGGCAGTCTGGGTAATTCACCCCTCCACTTT.